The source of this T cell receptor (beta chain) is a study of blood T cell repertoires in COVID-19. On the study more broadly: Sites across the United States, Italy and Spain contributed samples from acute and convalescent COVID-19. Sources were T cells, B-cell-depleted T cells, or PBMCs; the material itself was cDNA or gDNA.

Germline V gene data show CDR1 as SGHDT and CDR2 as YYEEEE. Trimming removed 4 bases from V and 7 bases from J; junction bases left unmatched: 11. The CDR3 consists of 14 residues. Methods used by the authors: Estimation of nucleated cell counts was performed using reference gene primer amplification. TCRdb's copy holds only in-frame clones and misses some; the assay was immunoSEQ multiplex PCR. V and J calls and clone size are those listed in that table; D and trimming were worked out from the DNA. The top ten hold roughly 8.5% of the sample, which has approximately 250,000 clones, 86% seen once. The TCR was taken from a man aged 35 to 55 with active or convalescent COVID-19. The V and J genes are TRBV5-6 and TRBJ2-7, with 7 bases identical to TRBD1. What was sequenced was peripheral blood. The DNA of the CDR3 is TGTGCCAGCAGCCCACAAGGACAGGTGAGGGAGCAGTACTTC. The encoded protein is CASSPQGQVREQYF.